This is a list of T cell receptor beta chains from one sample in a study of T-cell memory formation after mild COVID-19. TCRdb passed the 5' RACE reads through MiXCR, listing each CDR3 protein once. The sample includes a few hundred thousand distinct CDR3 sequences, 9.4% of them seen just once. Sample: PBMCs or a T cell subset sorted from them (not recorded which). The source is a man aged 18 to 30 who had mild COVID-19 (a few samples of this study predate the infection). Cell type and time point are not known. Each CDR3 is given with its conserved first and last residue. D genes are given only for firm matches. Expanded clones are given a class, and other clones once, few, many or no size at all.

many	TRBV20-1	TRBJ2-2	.	CSALTPPGTGELFF	TGCAGTGCCCTAACCCCTCCCGGCACCGGGGAGCTGTTTTTT
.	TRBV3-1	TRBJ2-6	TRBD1	CASSLRTGGANVLTF	TGTGCCAGCAGCCTTAGGACAGGCGGGGCCAACGTCCTGACTTTC
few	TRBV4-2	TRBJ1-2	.	CASSQGQVEGYTF	TGTGCCAGCAGCCAAGGTCAAGTCGAGGGCTACACCTTC
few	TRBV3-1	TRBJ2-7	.	CASSQGQTYEQYF	TGTGCCAGCAGCCAAGGCCAAACCTACGAGCAGTACTTC
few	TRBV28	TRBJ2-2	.	CASSFARAAGELFF	TGTGCCAGCAGTTTTGCCAGGGCGGCCGGGGAGCTGTTTTTT
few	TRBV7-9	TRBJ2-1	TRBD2	CASSFPSGGYEQFF	TGTGCCAGCAGCTTCCCTAGCGGGGGTTATGAGCAGTTCTTC
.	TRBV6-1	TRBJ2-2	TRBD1	CASTRQGQFGELFF	TGTGCCAGCACCAGACAGGGTCAGTTCGGGGAGCTGTTTTTT
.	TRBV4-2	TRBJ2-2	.	CASSLEGENGELFF	TGTGCCAGCAGCCTCGAGGGGGAGAACGGGGAGCTGTTTTTT
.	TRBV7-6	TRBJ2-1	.	CASSIGPGDDEQFF	TGTGCCAGCAGCATAGGGCCCGGGGATGATGAGCAGTTCTTC
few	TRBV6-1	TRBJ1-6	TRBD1	CASILGQGVLNSPLHF	TGTGCCAGCATTCTCGGACAGGGGGTGCTCAATTCACCCCTCCACTTT